The 30 T cell receptor beta chains reported below all come from one sample, sequenced in a study of response to subunit inactivated influenza vaccine. TCRdb called the RT-PCR reads again in MiXCR, with one record for every CDR3 protein. The sample has 600,000 to 850,000 distinct CDR3 sequences, 14% seen once; the top ten hold 6% to 9.5%. Sequenced material: PBMCs from blood, taken less than 15 days before vaccination. The receptors here all came from a man in his fifties or sixties who received an inactivated influenza vaccine.

This clonotype showed up just a few times. The genes are TRBV11-1 and TRBJ2-1, with TRBD2 identical over 7 bases. There are 19 residues in the CDR3. Germline values: CDR1 SGHAT, CDR2 FQDESV (reference sequence). Unmatched junction bases numbered 14, after V lost 1 base and J lost 2 bases. The CDR3 loop is CASSLERASSGSTYNEQFF. Here the CDR3 DNA reads TGTGCCAGCAGCTTAGAAAGGGCGTCTAGCGGATCCACCTACAATGAGCAGTTCTTC.

The chain has TRBV20-1 and TRBJ2-1, with no clear D. CDR3 size: 11 residues. V dropped 4 bases and J dropped 10 bases, with 11 bases sitting between them. Per germline, CDR1 DFQATT and CDR2 SNEGSKA (reference sequence). The CDR3 spells CSAIPASEQFF. Written as DNA, the CDR3 is TGCAGTGCTATCCCCGCTTCGGAGCAGTTCTTC.

At least ten counts were recorded for this clonotype. This chain connects TRBV7-8 to TRBJ2-1; the match to TRBD2 covers 8 bases. This CDR3 comprises 15 residues. Germline V CDR1 and CDR2: SGHVS, FQNEAQ. The junction had 5 bases not matched to a gene; V was cut back by 3 bases and J by 4 bases. CDR3 sequence reads: CASSFGGGSYNEQFF. The CDR3 DNA is TGTGCCAGCAGCTTTGGCGGGGGGTCTTACAATGAGCAGTTCTTC. The full variable domain, in which reference TRBV7-8 and TRBJ2-1 provide the parts outside the CDR3, is GAGVSQSPRYKVAKRGQDVALRCDPISGHVSLFWYQQALGQGPEFLTYFQNEAQLDKSGLPSDRFFAERPEGSVSTLKIQRTQQEDSAVYLCASSFGGGSYNEQFFGPGTRLTVL.

This clonotype appeared a few times. The chain recombines TRBV15 with TRBJ2-2; 7 bases line up with TRBD2. The CDR3 totals 17 residues. V lost 0 bases to trimming and J lost 4 bases; unmatched junction nucleotides: 8. CDR1 is LNHNV, CDR2 YYDKDF, per germline (reference sequence). DNA for the CDR3: TGTGCCACCAGCAGAGATCAGGCGGGGGTGGGCACCGGGGAGCTGTTTTTT. It codes for CATSRDQAGVGTGELFF.

This clonotype has a handful of counts. The chain recombines TRBV20-1 with TRBJ2-7; 9 bases are shared with TRBD1. CDR3 length: 13 amino acids. Losses at the gene ends were 8 bases for V and 2 bases for J; bases not matched to a gene: 7. Germline V gene lookup returns CDR1 DFQATT and CDR2 SNEGSKA (reference sequence). CDR3 region: CSTRRTGAYEQYF. For the CDR3, the DNA is TGCAGTACGAGACGGACAGGGGCCTACGAGCAGTACTTC.

The gene calls are TRBV12-3 or TRBV12-4 and TRBJ2-1, with TRBD2 matching over 8 bases. The V and J ends lost 3 bases and 6 bases, in that order; junction bases with no gene match: 4. This CDR3 spans 14 amino acids. DNA of the CDR3: TGTGCCAGCAGTTTGGGGCGGGGGGCCAATGAGCAGTTCTTC. This encodes CASSLGRGANEQFF.

This clonotype was seen repeatedly, ten times or more. The rearrangement joins TRBV7-8 to TRBJ2-1; D tentatively reads TRBD1 or TRBD2 (6 bases each). The CDR3 totals 15 residues. Germline V lookup: CDR1 SGHVS, CDR2 FQNEAQ. Trimming removed 5 bases at V and 0 bases at J, with 11 bases between. This CDR3 reads CASSERGVSYNEQFF. CDR3 nucleotides: TGTGCCAGCAGCGAAAGGGGGGTCTCCTACAATGAGCAGTTCTTC. Full variable domain (remainder filled in from reference TRBV7-8 and TRBJ2-1): GAGVSQSPRYKVAKRGQDVALRCDPISGHVSLFWYQQALGQGPEFLTYFQNEAQLDKSGLPSDRFFAERPEGSVSTLKIQRTQQEDSAVYLCASSERGVSYNEQFFGPGTRLTVL.

This clonotype occurred a few times. This chain uses TRBV2 with TRBJ2-3, with 9 nucleotides matching TRBD2. Trimming cost V 7 bases and J 2 bases; bases outside gene matches: 7. The CDR3 totals 15 residues. The germline V gene has CDR1 SNHLY and CDR2 FYNNEI. The CDR3 protein is CASKSSGVYTDTQYF. DNA of the CDR3: TGTGCCAGCAAGTCTAGCGGGGTCTACACAGATACGCAGTATTTT.

Comment on this clonotype: A much larger clone sits a single nucleotide away, making a read error possible. V usage is TRBV12-3 or TRBV12-4 and J usage is TRBJ2-5, with 8 bases lining up with TRBD1. CDR3 length equals 12 residues. With V trimmed by 7 bases and J by 6 bases, 4 bases remained unmatched. CDR3 DNA sequence: TGTGCCAGCATCACAGGGGGAAAGACCCAGTACTTC. This translates into CASITGGKTQYF.

The gene calls are TRBV20-1 and TRBJ2-3; 12 bases line up with TRBD2. CDR1 is DFQATT and CDR2 is SNEGSKA in the germline V gene (reference sequence). The CDR3 has 16 amino acids. J was trimmed by 4 bases and V by 1 base; bases with no gene match: 6. In nucleotides, the CDR3 is TGCAGTGCTAGAGGTCACGGACTAGCGGGACCAGATACGCAGTATTTT. As protein: CSARGHGLAGPDTQYF.

The chain is built from TRBV9 and TRBJ1-1, with no clear D. The ends were cut back, 6 bases at V and 1 base at J, with 10 bases in the middle. Germline CDR1 and CDR2: SGDLS and YYNGEE. The CDR3 is 13 residues long. For the CDR3, the DNA is TGTGCCAGCACCCCCGACACGAACACTGAAGCTTTCTTT. This encodes CASTPDTNTEAFF. Using reference TRBV9 and TRBJ1-1 for the parts outside the CDR3, the full variable domain is DSGVTQTPKHLITATGQRVTLRCSPRSGDLSVYWYQQSLDQGLQFLIQYYNGEERAKGNILERFSAQQFPDLHSELNLSSLELGDSALYFCASTPDTNTEAFFGQGTRLTVV.

This clonotype has just a few counts. The chain combines TRBV10-3 with TRBJ2-1, with 12 bases matching TRBD2. Per the germline V gene, CDR1 is ENHRY and CDR2 is SYGVKD. Trimming at V came to 3 bases and at J to 10 bases, leaving 16 bases not matched to a gene. The CDR3 sequence is 18 residues long. This chain's CDR3 is CAISELGALTSGGDEQFF. For the CDR3, the DNA is TGTGCCATCAGTGAACTAGGGGCTTTGACTAGCGGGGGTGACGAGCAGTTCTTC.

This clonotype was found many times. The genes are TRBV7-9 and TRBJ1-6, with D uncertain. Per the germline V gene, CDR1 is SEHNR and CDR2 is FQNEAQ (reference sequence). This CDR3 is 15 amino acids long. V was clipped by 5 bases and J by 8 bases, with 16 bases between them. CDR3 amino acids: CASSPRTQLDSPLHF. CDR3 coding DNA: TGTGCCAGCAGCCCCCGGACTCAGCTCGATTCACCCCTCCACTTT.

The chain joins TRBV10-1 to TRBJ1-1; D remains ambiguous. Trimming stripped 6 bases from V and 8 bases from J, with 13 bases between. CDR3 length: 12 amino acids. Germline values: CDR1 WNHNN, CDR2 SYGVQD (reference sequence). The CDR3 bases are TGCGCCAGCAGAGGTTTAGCTGGAGAAGCTTTCTTT. Amino acids: CASRGLAGEAFF.

The chain carries TRBV4-2 and TRBJ2-7; maybe TRBD2 (5 bases). Germline assignment: CDR1 LGHNA and CDR2 YNFKEQ. The CDR3 length is 14 residues. The ends were cut back, 0 bases at V and 7 bases at J, with 13 bases in the middle. The CDR3 bases are TGTGCCAGCAGCCAAGACGTCGGTTGGAGGGAGCAGTACTTC. It codes for CASSQDVGWREQYF.

This clonotype was detected only a few times. The J gene is TRBJ2-5, the V gene TRBV20-1; D is unclear. CDR3 size: 12 residues. Germline loops: CDR1 DFQATT, CDR2 SNEGSKA (reference sequence). V was clipped by 3 bases and J by 2 bases, with 7 bases between them. CDR3 DNA sequence: TGCAGTGCTAGTCACGGGCAAGAGACCCAGTACTTC. Translating gives CSASHGQETQYF.

This clonotype was seen a few times. The chain employs TRBV7-9 and TRBJ2-6; D unresolved. V shed 5 bases and J shed 1 base, with 9 bases lying between them. Looked up from germline, CDR1 is SEHNR and CDR2 is FQNEAQ (reference sequence). The CDR3 loop spans 15 amino acids. The CDR3 loop reads CASSGVGSGANVLTF. CDR3 bases: TGTGCCAGCAGCGGCGTGGGATCTGGGGCCAACGTCCTGACTTTC.

This rearrangement joins TRBV7-9 to TRBJ1-1; 8 positions agree with TRBD1. The CDR3 is made up of 16 amino acids. The V gene's germline CDR1 is SEHNR and CDR2 FQNEAQ (reference sequence). V was clipped by 5 bases and J by 6 bases; unmatched bases: 14. The CDR3 DNA follows: TGTGCCAGCAGCCCCCAAATGGGACAGGCATCATCTGAAGCTTTCTTT. Amino acids: CASSPQMGQASSEAFF.

This rearrangement joins TRBV9 to TRBJ2-1; no clear D. The CDR3 is made up of 14 amino acids. Trimming stripped 7 bases from V and 3 bases from J, with 14 bases between. In germline, CDR1 is SGDLS, CDR2 YYNGEE. CDR3 protein: CASSHSLDYNEQFF. The CDR3 DNA follows: TGTGCCAGCTCTCATAGCTTGGACTACAATGAGCAGTTCTTC.

The chain has TRBV7-6 and TRBJ2-3; the match to TRBD1 covers 10 bases. Germline values: CDR1 SGHVS, CDR2 FNYEAQ. The CDR3 runs to 15 residues. Trimming took 4 bases from V and 10 from J; bases not matched to a gene: 11. This CDR3 is CASSSAGQGEVSQYF. CDR3 in DNA: TGTGCCAGCAGCTCGGCAGGACAGGGGGAGGTTTCGCAGTATTTT.

This clonotype was counted a single time. V gene TRBV12-3 or TRBV12-4 combines with J gene TRBJ2-2; possible D gene TRBD1, 6 bases. Trimming removed 6 bases at V and 2 bases at J, with 10 bases between. The CDR3 extends over 14 amino acids. In nucleotides, the CDR3 is TGTGCCAGCAGCCCGGACAGTAACACCGGGGAGCTGTTTTTT. Its protein is CASSPDSNTGELFF.

This rearrangement joins TRBV4-3 to TRBJ2-3; D unclear. V lost 0 bases and J lost 2, with 12 bases in between. This CDR3 contains 16 residues. The germline gives CDR1 LGHNA, CDR2 YSLEER. The CDR3: CASSQDLLVDTDTQYF. CDR3 nucleotide sequence: TGCGCCAGCAGCCAAGATCTCCTGGTAGACACAGATACGCAGTATTTT.

This chain uses TRBV20-1 with TRBJ1-6; 9 bases align to TRBD1. Germline CDR1 and CDR2: DFQATT and SNEGSKA (reference sequence). CDR3 length: 13 residues. The CDR3 nucleotides are TGCAGGGGGGAGGGACAGGGAGCCTCACCCCTCCACTTT. The encoded protein is CRGEGQGASPLHF.

This clonotype appeared a few times. The chain links TRBV6-6 to TRBJ2-7; maybe TRBD1 (6 bases). Per the germline V gene, CDR1 is MNHNY and CDR2 is SVGAGI (reference sequence). This CDR3 has 13 residues. The V gene lost 6 bases and the J gene lost 3 bases, with 12 bases spanning the gap. For the CDR3, the DNA is TGTGCCAGCAGGCAGGACAGCAACTACGAGCAGTACTTC. Protein: CASRQDSNYEQYF.

Regarding this clonotype: At one end the junction does not follow the germline gene, possibly because of a read error. The chain is built from TRBV5-1 and TRBJ1-3; D is unresolved. CDR3 length equals 13 residues. Germline values: CDR1 SGHRS, CDR2 YFSETQ. This CDR3 is CACSLQSGNTIYF. The CDR3 DNA follows: TGCGCCTGCAGCTTGCAATCTGGAAACACCATATATTTT.

This clonotype was seen more than once but under ten times. This chain links TRBV7-6 with TRBJ2-1; maybe TRBD2 (6 bases). Trimming stripped 10 bases from V and 4 bases from J, with 20 bases between. The CDR3 length is 15 residues. Germline V gene lookup returns CDR1 SGHVS and CDR2 FNYEAQ. The CDR3 loop reads CAKKDGGVPYNEQFF. The CDR3 DNA is TGTGCCAAAAAGGACGGCGGGGTACCGTACAATGAGCAGTTCTTC.

In its sample, this clonotype was seen a few times. The gene calls are TRBV12-3 or TRBV12-4 and TRBJ1-1, with 8 bases that match TRBD1. The V and J ends lost 4 bases and 1 base, in that order; junction bases with no gene match: 5. The length of the CDR3 is 15 residues. CDR3 nucleotide sequence: TGTGCCAGCAGTTCTCGGGACAGGTCGAACACTGAAGCTTTCTTT. It yields the protein CASSSRDRSNTEAFF.

In this sample, this clonotype turned up many times. The chain is built from TRBV18 and TRBJ2-5; D gene unclear. Trimming took 3 bases from V and 3 from J, leaving 11 bases between them. CDR3 length: 14 residues. Germline-derived CDR1 and CDR2 are KGHSH and LQKENI. The chain's CDR3 is CASSPKSQKETQYF. The DNA for the CDR3 is TGTGCCAGCTCACCGAAGTCACAGAAAGAGACCCAGTACTTC.

The V call is TRBV11-2, the J call TRBJ2-3; D is possibly TRBD2 (5 bases). The CDR3 runs 12 residues. Per the germline V gene, CDR1 is SGHAT and CDR2 is FQNNGV. Deletions cut 5 bases from V and 9 bases from J, with 12 bases between. CDR3 nucleotides: TGTGCCAGCAGCACCCGGACGGGAACGCAGTATTTT. Translation gives CASSTRTGTQYF.

V usage is TRBV7-9 and J usage is TRBJ1-6; the D is unclear. Germline CDR1 is SEHNR and CDR2 is FQNEAQ (reference sequence). This CDR3 comprises 15 residues. The V end lost 1 base, the J end lost 5 bases, and 9 bases lay between the germline ends. The CDR3 DNA follows: TGTGCCAGCAGCTTAGGGTTGGTCAATAATTCACCCCTCCACTTT. Translating it yields CASSLGLVNNSPLHF.